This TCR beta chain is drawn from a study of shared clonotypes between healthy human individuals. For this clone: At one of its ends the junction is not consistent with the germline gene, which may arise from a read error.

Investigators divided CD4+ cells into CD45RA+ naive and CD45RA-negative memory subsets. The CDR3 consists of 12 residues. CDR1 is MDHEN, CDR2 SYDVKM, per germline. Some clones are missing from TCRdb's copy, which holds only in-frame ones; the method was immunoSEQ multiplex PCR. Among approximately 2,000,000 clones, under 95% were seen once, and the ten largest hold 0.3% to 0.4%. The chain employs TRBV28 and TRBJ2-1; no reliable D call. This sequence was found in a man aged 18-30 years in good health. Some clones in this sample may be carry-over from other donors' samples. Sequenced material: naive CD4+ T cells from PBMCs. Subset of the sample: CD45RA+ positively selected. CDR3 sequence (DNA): TGTGCCAGCAGCCGCCCCCAGATCCTAAGGCTCTTC. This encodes CASSRPQILRLF.